Presented here are 2 T cell receptor beta chains from one specimen sequenced in a study of blood T cells in healthy people across ages. A sample-barcoded 5' primer and a J-beta primer mix were used in a second PCR of roughly 7 to 11 cycles. TCRdb analysed the 5' RACE reads with MiXCR anew, one entry per CDR3 protein. Of about 780,000 distinct CDR3 sequences listed, 46% are singletons. The material sequenced was blood. These receptors originate from a man older than 75 in good health.

The chain combines TRBV11-2 with TRBJ2-7; 9 nucleotides agree with TRBD2. Looked up from germline, CDR1 is SGHAT and CDR2 is FQNNGV. J was trimmed by 4 bases and V by 6 bases; bases with no gene match: 10. CDR3 length: 15 residues. CDR3 in DNA: TGTGCCAGCAGTAGGGTTAGCGGGAGTTTATACGAGCAGTACTTC. Residues: CASSRVSGSLYEQYF.

The chain uses TRBV11-2 and TRBJ2-5; 14 bases fit TRBD2. Germline CDR1 SGHAT, CDR2 FQNNGV. V shed 4 bases, J shed 5 bases, and the junction held 6 bases outside the gene matches. The CDR3 runs 16 residues. The CDR3 DNA sequence: TGTGCCAGCAGCTCCGGGACTAGCGGGAGAGACGAGACCCAGTACTTC. Translation: CASSSGTSGRDETQYF.